This T cell receptor (beta chain) was recovered during a study of T cells in Graves' hyperthyroidism and ophthalmopathy. General study points: The authors' 13 V-J model separated ophthalmopathy from stable hyperthyroidism.

RNA transcripts yielded amplified TCR beta CDR3 regions. The HTBI primer set drove a first-round RT-PCR of the TCR CDR3. One entry per CDR3 protein, called by TCRdb with MiXCR from the multiplex PCR reads. In the table there are around 390,000 distinct CDR3 sequences, about 15% of which are singletons. This clonotype came up a few times. Its antigen remains unidentified. From approximately 9.1 ml of fresh peripheral blood, PBMCs were isolated. This receptor was obtained from a woman in her twenties or thirties with Graves' ophthalmopathy. Sequenced input: blood.

The CDR3 DNA is TGCGCCAGCAGCCAAGATCGAGGGTCCCTCTACAATGAGCAGTTCTTC. It specifies CASSQDRGSLYNEQFF. J is TRBJ2-1 and V is TRBV4-1; perhaps TRBD2 as D (5 bases). V dropped 0 bases and J dropped 3 bases, with 12 bases sitting between them. Germline CDR1 and CDR2: MGHRA and YSYEKL. The CDR3 has 16 residues.